This T cell receptor beta chain was sequenced for a study of blood T cells in healthy people across ages (dated by TCRdb to the mid-2010s). Background on the whole study: Template switching captured roughly one uniquely barcoded TCR beta cDNA molecule per two T cells in model experiments. To avoid experimental bias, donors of different ages were spread randomly across the sequencing lanes. The study analyzed two additional independent replicas of 1 million unique cDNA reads from the same blood draw for two donors, one aged 18 to 29 and one aged 80 or older. To track age-related changes in TCR beta repertoire diversity, the study relied on deep sequencing normalized with unique cDNA molecular identifiers. The donors were divided into four age groups: young (average around 17 years), middle-aged (around 41), aged (around 67) and long-lived (about 80). On the study overall, not on this receptor specifically: The percentage of naive T cells measured by flow cytometry correlated strongly with observed TCR beta diversity. The CMV infection status of donors was not known, potentially confounding age-related changes in expanded clonotypes. Compared with the aged group, more naive CD4+ T cells, fewer expanded clones and increased TCR diversity were shown by the long-lived group, suggesting age selection. Since profiling was done on bulk unsorted PBMCs, naive and antigen-experienced compartments could not be conclusively compared. Observed TCR beta diversity per million T cells fell roughly linearly with age, and a significant reduction was already apparent by age roughly 40. Estimates of total diversity based on one million sequenced T cells were regarded as lower bounds and as underestimates.

Remarks on this clonotype: Its antigen is unknown. The sample holds no much larger clone one base away, and base qualities are not on file.

Library preparation used 5' RACE. The listed sequencing device is Illumina HiSeq 2500. A second PCR of roughly 7 to 11 cycles was performed with a sample-barcoded 5' primer and a J-beta primer mix. A unique molecular identifier was introduced onto each TCR beta cDNA molecule by a template-switch 5' adaptor carrying 12 random nucleotides. Each sample yielded at least 2.5 million CDR3-containing paired-end reads. The Mint cDNA synthesis kit, primed by a TRBC-specific oligonucleotide, was used to synthesize first-strand cDNA from all RNA. Following uracil-DNA glycosylase treatment, a first 18-cycle PCR with universal primers M1SS and BC2_uni_R was performed on all cDNA. The study's own analysis went as follows. Normalization of each sample was performed by random selection of 1 million high-quality reads, each carrying a distinct molecular identifier. Reads with shared molecular identifiers were discarded instead of being binned into consensus sequences. MiTCR, set to a Q25 quality threshold and the strictest error-elimination algorithm, was used for CDR3 identification, clonotype clustering and error correction. A nonparametric unseen species model using Euler transformation provided a lower-bound estimate of total TCR beta diversity. Clones were called with MiXCR by TCRdb after fastp trimmed the public reads at Q25, and only in-frame beta chains were retained. Merged by CDR3 protein, the rows form single entries marked with the most common genes and DNA. These V and J calls rely on TCRdb rather than the paper's analysis. This sample comprises around 990,000 distinct CDR3 sequences, 35% to 40% of them detected only once. Over 10% of the sample lies in the top ten.

The approximately 40 donors, aged about 6 to 100 years, were systemically healthy Caucasian individuals from Russia. Around 9.9 milliliters of peripheral blood were collected from each donor into EDTA-treated Vacutainer tubes. Ficoll-Paque density-gradient centrifugation was used to isolate PBMCs, with at least 6 million obtained per sample. Total RNA was extracted from PBMCs with Trizol reagent, with at least 6 micrograms obtained per sample. The percentages of naive CD45RAhigh/CD27high T cells were determined by flow cytometry on a PBMC aliquot from every donor. Relative to germline, V is 3 bases shorter and J is 0 bases shorter, with 8 bases between their ends. CDR1 and CDR2 were assigned from the germline V gene (reference sequence) as DFQATT and SNEGSKA. The CDR3 covers 14 residues, taking in both the cysteine and the phenylalanine. Solely the CDR3 DNA is kept, with 42 bases framed from the first base.

Rearrangement joined TRBV20-1 to TRBJ2-2; no D gene call is confident. The source material was blood. This sequence was found in a man younger than 35 in good health. The CDR3 corresponds to CSARATANTGELFF. The DNA sequence follows: TGCAGTGCTAGGGCAACGGCGAACACCGGGGAGCTGTTTTTT.